The text below deals with one TCR beta chain. This clone was detected only a few times. Its antigen specificity is not known. Base qualities are not provided; no much larger clone lies one nucleotide away. Each donor gave one peripheral blood draw, approximately 120 mL on average, collected into heparinised tubes. Using a panel that included CD45RO, CCR7, CD25, CD127, CD95 and CD27, naive, central memory, regulatory and stem cell-like memory CD4+ T cells were sorted on a BD FACSAria II. Purity was above 95% for every sorted population. PBMCs were isolated immediately by Lymphoprep density gradient centrifugation and stained directly without culture. So that batch effects would be minimized, each experiment stained and sorted samples in pairs, pairing one healthy donor with one patient. The data belong to a study of beta chain features in type 1 diabetes (dated by TCRdb to between 2017 and 2018). Regarding the complete study: No differences in mean age, gender distribution, total cell number or subset yield were found between patients and healthy donors. Whereas all 30 or so donors provided naive and central memory subsets, regulatory and stem cell-like memory subsets were isolated from just 8 patients and about 8 healthy donors. In the study, TCRB repertoires of sorted circulating CD4+ T cell subsets from recently diagnosed type 1 diabetes patients were compared with those of matched healthy donors. Across all samples, some 100,000,000 sorted cells were examined, and cell number per subset correlated strongly with RNA yield.

On the study overall, not on this receptor specifically: The naive, central memory and regulatory TCRB repertoires appeared to resemble one another more closely among patients than among healthy donors. Because cDNA was sequenced instead of genomic DNA, highly expressing activated cells could be over-represented, though the groups showed no difference in activation or CD3 levels. In all four CD4+ subsets, TCRB CDR3 length was moderately but significantly shorter in type 1 diabetes patients. Shorter templates might be favored by PCR, yet because patient and control samples were amplified and corrected together, any such skew would affect both groups equally. Because small numbers of individuals were included in the HLA sub-analyses, any influence of HLA type on TCRB rearrangement was left unresolved. Patients with type 1 diabetes made fewer insertions and deleted more nucleotides at VDJ recombination sites, implying thymic rearrangement abnormalities.

Reading the germline V gene (reference sequence) gives CDR1 GTSNPN and CDR2 SVGIG. The CDR3, cysteine through phenylalanine, is 17 amino acids long. CDR3 DNA is the only sequence kept; it has 51 bases, read in frame from the first base. Trimming removed 3 bases from V and 5 bases from J; the gene matches leave 12 bases unexplained. All of the isolated RNA was reverse transcribed with the High Capacity cDNA Reverse Transcription Kit, so expressed TCRB transcripts were sequenced. Deep immunoSEQ sequencing was applied to naive, central memory and regulatory T cell samples, giving an average of about 3.57 million total reads per sample. After sorted cells were lysed in RLT buffer, RNA was extracted with DNase-treated RNeasy Micro or Mini kits, with the choice depending on cell number. To prevent cross-contamination, each cell subset was processed individually, whereas patient and healthy donor samples were processed jointly. Using the immunoSEQ multiplex PCR, TCRB sequences were amplified from cDNA into 87-bp fragments spanning the CDR3 region. Sequencing of the amplicons was done on the Illumina HiSeq platform. Per the authors' processing: PCR bias was corrected computationally using synthetic template baselines, and reads within Hamming distance 2 were collapsed, with unmergeable singletons discarded. Reads were aligned against IMGT to assign V, D and J genes, CDR3 length and insertions or deletions at six rearrangement sites. Within each subset, clonotype counts were normalized to the number of sorted cells before true diversity and Gini coefficients were calculated with the tcR R package. The overlap coefficient, calculated on TCRB nucleotide sequences, was used to measure repertoire sharing. TCRdb carries this immuneACCESS record with in-frame sequences only. Its versions omit some clonotypes, under half of them owing to an unresolved V gene in the studies checked, with the rest unexplained. V and J calls and clone size are given by that table; D and trimming were obtained from the DNA. The table for this sample lists 300,000 to 450,000 clones; roughly a tenth of them were counted only once. Clones ranked in the top ten supply less than 0.65% of the sample.

Sequenced: central memory CD4+ T cells from blood. This receptor was identified in a young man with type 1 diabetes. The sequence is built from TRBV30 and TRBJ2-7; TRBD2 lines up with 14 middle nucleotides. The CDR3 protein sequence reads: CAWRRRGGTSGSHEQYF. In nucleotide form, the sequence is TGTGCCTGGAGGAGAAGGGGTGGGACTAGCGGGAGCCACGAGCAGTACTTC.